This entry lists 11 T cell receptor beta chains sequenced from one sample in a study of CD8 T cells in Susac syndrome. When the RNA was reverse transcribed, random hexamers were used with an input of roughly 0.5 to 1 ug. One entry per CDR3 protein, called by TCRdb with MiXCR from the immunoSEQ multiplex PCR reads. The repertoire holds approximately 230,000 distinct CDR3 sequences, just over 90% seen once, with around 0.067% in the top ten. Sequences were obtained from CD4+ T cells from PBMCs. The receptor source for this set is a human donor with multiple sclerosis.

This chain joins TRBV29-1 and TRBJ2-3; D possibly corresponds to TRBD1 (6 bases). This CDR3 comprises 14 residues. Trimming removed 4 bases from V and 4 bases from J, with 15 bases in between. Germline V gives CDR1 SQVTM, CDR2 ANQGSEA. In DNA form, the CDR3 reads TGCAGCGTTGTAGCAGGGGTTTGGTCAGATACGCAGTATTTT. This codes for CSVVAGVWSDTQYF.

The rearrangement links TRBV18 to TRBJ2-1; 9 bases map to TRBD1. There are 16 residues in the CDR3. V shed 0 bases and J 5 bases; nucleotides not matched to a gene: 5. Germline CDR1 reads KGHSH; CDR2 reads LQKENI. In nucleotides, the CDR3 is TGTGCCAGCTCACCACCGGGACAGGGTACCCACAATGAGCAGTTCTTC. Translation gives CASSPPGQGTHNEQFF.

As DNA, the CDR3 is TGTGCCAGCAGCTTGGGCTCCTCTAATGAAAAACTGTTTTTT. Translated: CASSLGSSNEKLFF. V gene TRBV5-4 combines with J gene TRBJ1-4; no reliable D call. V gave up 0 bases and J gave up 3 bases, with 6 bases separating them. Germline lookup yields CDR1 SGHNT and CDR2 YYREEE (reference sequence). This CDR3 comprises 14 residues. The full variable domain, rest sourced from reference TRBV5-4 and TRBJ1-4, is ETGVTQSPTHLIKTRGQQVTLRCSSQSGHNTVSWYQQALGQGPQFIFQYYREEENGRGNFPPRFSGLQFPNYSSELNVNALELDDSALYLCASSLGSSNEKLFFGSGTQLSVL.

The genes are TRBV2 and TRBJ2-4; 7 bases are a match to TRBD2. V shed 2 bases, J shed 9 bases, and the junction held 10 bases outside the gene matches. Germline CDR1 is SNHLY and CDR2 is FYNNEI. The CDR3 runs to 15 residues. The CDR3 loop reads CASSEYLGGSGIQYF. CDR3 nucleotide sequence: TGTGCCAGCAGTGAATATCTGGGGGGGTCTGGCATTCAGTACTTC.

J is TRBJ2-6 and V is TRBV6-1, with D perhaps TRBD1 (5 bases). Per germline, CDR1 MNHNS and CDR2 SASEGT. Trimming shortened V by 2 bases and J by 0 bases, and 8 bases separated the two germline ends. CDR3 length: 16 amino acids. CDR3 region: CASSEIRASGANVLTF. The CDR3 DNA reads as TGTGCCAGCAGTGAAATCAGGGCCTCTGGGGCCAACGTCCTGACTTTC.

The chain carries TRBV2 and TRBJ2-1, with D unresolved. The CDR3 runs to 14 residues. CDR1 and CDR2 from the germline V gene are SNHLY and FYNNEI. Trimming took 6 bases from V and 11 from J, leaving 20 bases between them. The CDR3 coding sequence is TGTGCCAGCAGCGACGACTCCAGATGGGTAAAGCAGTTCTTC. Translating it yields CASSDDSRWVKQFF.

This clonotype was seen a single time. The V and J genes are TRBV6-1 and TRBJ1-5; TRBD1 matches 7 bases. The ends lost 5 bases at V and 2 bases at J; junction bases unmatched: 12. CDR3 length equals 17 residues. CDR1 and CDR2 from the germline V gene are MNHNS and SASEGT. The CDR3: CASSINQGQPGNQPQHF. Written as DNA, the CDR3 is TGTGCCAGCAGTATAAACCAGGGACAGCCCGGCAATCAGCCCCAGCATTTT.

The rearrangement joins TRBV2 to TRBJ1-2; 7 bases are shared with TRBD1. Trimming took 7 bases from V and 4 from J; bases not matched to a gene: 9. Germline V gives CDR1 SNHLY, CDR2 FYNNEI. CDR3 length equals 14 residues. CDR3 DNA: TGTGCCAGCAAGGGGACAGCCACATTCTATGGCTACACCTTC. This translates into CASKGTATFYGYTF.

The chain is built from TRBV5-8 and TRBJ2-7, with D uncertain. V gave up 3 bases and J gave up 2 bases, with 12 bases separating them. From germline, CDR1 is SGHTS and CDR2 YDEGEE. The CDR3 totals 14 residues. CDR3 nucleotide sequence: TGTGCCAGCAGCTCAAAACTAAAAACCTACGAGCAGTACGTC. It specifies CASSSKLKTYEQYV.

The genes are TRBV7-8 and TRBJ1-2, with D perhaps matching TRBD1 (5 bases). The CDR3 sequence is 17 residues long. The V end lost 1 base, the J end lost 7 bases, and 22 bases lay between the germline ends. The germline V gene encodes CDR1 SGHVS and CDR2 FQNEAQ. CDR3 residues: CASSLGGGFPQGGGYTF. The CDR3 DNA reads TGTGCCAGCAGCTTAGGTGGGGGGTTCCCTCAGGGCGGTGGCTACACCTTC.

The V call is TRBV10-3, the J call TRBJ2-5; TRBD2 might be the D (5 bases). The ends were cut back, 4 bases at V and 3 bases at J, with 9 bases in the middle. The CDR3 length is 13 residues. CDR1 is ENHRY, CDR2 SYGVKD, per germline. Here the CDR3 reads CAISAGREETQYF. Written as DNA, the CDR3 is TGTGCCATCAGTGCGGGGAGAGAAGAGACCCAGTACTTC.